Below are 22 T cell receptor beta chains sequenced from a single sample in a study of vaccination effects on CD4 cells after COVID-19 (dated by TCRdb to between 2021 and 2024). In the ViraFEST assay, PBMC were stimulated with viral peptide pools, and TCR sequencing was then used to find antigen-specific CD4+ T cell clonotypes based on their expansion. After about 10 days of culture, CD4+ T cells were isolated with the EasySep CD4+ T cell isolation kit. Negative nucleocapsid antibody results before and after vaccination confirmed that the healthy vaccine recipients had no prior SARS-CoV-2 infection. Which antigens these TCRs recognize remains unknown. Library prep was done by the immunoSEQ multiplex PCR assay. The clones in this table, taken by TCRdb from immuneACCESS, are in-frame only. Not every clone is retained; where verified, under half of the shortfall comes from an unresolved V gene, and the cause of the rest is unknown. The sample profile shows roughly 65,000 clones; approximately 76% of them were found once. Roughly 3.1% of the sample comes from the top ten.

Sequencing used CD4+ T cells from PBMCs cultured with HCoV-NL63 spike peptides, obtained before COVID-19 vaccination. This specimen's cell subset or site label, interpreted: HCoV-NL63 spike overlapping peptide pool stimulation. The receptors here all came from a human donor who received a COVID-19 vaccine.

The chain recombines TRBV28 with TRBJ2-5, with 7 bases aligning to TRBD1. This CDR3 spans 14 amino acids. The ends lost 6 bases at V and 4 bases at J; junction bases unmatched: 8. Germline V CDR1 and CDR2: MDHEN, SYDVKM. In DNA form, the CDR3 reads TGTGCCAGCAGGATAGGGGGCGTGGGAGAGACCCAGTACTTC. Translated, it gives CASRIGGVGETQYF.

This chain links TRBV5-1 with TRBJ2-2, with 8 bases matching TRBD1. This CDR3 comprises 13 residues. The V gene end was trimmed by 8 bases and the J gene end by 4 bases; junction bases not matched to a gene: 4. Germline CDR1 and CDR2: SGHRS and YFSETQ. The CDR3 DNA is TGCGCCAGTAACAGGGGGAGCACCGGGGAGCTGTTTTTT. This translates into CASNRGSTGELFF.

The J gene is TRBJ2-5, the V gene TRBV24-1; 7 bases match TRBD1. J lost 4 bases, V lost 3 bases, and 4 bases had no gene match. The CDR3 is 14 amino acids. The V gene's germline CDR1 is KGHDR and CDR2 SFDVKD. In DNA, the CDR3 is TGTGCCACCAGTGATCCACAGGGGCCAGAGACCCAGTACTTC. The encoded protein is CATSDPQGPETQYF.

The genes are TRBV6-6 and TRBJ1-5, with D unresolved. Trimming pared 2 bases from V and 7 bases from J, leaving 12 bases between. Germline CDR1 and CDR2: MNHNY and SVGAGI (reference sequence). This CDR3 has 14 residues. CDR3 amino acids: CASSYPPFGQPQHF. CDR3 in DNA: TGTGCCAGCAGTTACCCTCCGTTCGGGCAGCCCCAGCATTTT.

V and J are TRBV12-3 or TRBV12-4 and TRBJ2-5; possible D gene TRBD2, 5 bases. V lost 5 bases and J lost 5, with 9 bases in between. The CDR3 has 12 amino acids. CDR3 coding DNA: TGTGCCAGCAGTGTGCGGGTTGAGACCCAGTACTTC. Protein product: CASSVRVETQYF.

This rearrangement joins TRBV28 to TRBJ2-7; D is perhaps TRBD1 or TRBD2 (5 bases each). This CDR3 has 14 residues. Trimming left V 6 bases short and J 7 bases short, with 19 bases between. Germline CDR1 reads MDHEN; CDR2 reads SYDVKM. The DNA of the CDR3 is TGTGCCAGCAGGTCCGGGACGGTTGGAAGGGAGCAGTACGTC. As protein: CASRSGTVGREQYV.

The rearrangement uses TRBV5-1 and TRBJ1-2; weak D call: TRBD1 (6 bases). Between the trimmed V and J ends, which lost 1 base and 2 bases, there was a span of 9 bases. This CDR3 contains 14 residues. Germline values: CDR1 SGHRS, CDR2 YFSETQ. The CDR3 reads CASSLSQGNYGYTF. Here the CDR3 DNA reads TGCGCCAGCAGCTTGTCCCAGGGGAACTATGGCTACACCTTC.

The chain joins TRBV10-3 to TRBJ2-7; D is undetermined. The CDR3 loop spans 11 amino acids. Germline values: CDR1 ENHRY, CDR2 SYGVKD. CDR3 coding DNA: TGTGCCAGCAGTCCCGGGTACGAGCAGTACGTC. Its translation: CASSPGYEQYV.

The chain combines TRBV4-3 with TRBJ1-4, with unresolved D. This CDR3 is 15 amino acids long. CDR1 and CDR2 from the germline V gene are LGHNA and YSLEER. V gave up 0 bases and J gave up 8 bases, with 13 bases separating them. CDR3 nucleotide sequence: TGCGCCAGCAGCCAAGACCCGGGCTCCCGAGAAAAACTGTTTTTT. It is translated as CASSQDPGSREKLFF.

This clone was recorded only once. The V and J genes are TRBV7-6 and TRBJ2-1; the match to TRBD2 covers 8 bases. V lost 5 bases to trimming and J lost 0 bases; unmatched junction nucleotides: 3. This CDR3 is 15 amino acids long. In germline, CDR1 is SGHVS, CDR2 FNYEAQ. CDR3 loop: CASSTSGSSYNEQFF. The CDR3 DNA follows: TGTGCCAGCAGCACCAGCGGGAGCTCCTACAATGAGCAGTTCTTC.

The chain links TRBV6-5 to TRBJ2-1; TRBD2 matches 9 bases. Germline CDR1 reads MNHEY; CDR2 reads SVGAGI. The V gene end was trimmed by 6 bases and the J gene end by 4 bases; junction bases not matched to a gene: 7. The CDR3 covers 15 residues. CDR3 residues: CASSTGTSSYNEQFF. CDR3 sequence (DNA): TGTGCCAGCAGCACCGGGACTAGCTCGTACAATGAGCAGTTCTTC.

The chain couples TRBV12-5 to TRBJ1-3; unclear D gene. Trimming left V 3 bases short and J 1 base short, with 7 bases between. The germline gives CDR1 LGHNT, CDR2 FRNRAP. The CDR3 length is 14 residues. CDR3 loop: CASGLGISGNTIYF. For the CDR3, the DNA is TGTGCTAGTGGTTTAGGGATTTCTGGAAACACCATATATTTT.

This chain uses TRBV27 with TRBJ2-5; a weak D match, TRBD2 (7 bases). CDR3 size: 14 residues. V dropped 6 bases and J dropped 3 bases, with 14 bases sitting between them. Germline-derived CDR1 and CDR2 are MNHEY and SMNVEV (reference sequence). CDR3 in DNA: TGTGCCAGCAGGGGACGGGGGGACAAAGAGACCCAGTACTTC. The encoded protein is CASRGRGDKETQYF.

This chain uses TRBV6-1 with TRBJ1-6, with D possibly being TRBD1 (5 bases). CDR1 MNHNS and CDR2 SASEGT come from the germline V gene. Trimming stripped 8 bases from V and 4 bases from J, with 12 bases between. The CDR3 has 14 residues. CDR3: CASVQRTYNSPLHF. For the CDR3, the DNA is TGTGCCAGCGTACAGAGGACATATAATTCACCCCTCCACTTT.

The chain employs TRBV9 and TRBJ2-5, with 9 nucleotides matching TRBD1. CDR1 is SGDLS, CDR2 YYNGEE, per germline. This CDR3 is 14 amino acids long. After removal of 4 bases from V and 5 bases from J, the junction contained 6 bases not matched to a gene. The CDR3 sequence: CASSLTGGRETQYF. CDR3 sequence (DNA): TGTGCCAGCAGCCTTACAGGGGGCAGGGAGACCCAGTACTTC.

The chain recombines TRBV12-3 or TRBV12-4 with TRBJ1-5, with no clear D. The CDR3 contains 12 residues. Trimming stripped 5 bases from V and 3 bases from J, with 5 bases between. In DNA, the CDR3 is TGTGCCAGCAGTCCCTCCAATCAGCCCCAGCATTTT. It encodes CASSPSNQPQHF.

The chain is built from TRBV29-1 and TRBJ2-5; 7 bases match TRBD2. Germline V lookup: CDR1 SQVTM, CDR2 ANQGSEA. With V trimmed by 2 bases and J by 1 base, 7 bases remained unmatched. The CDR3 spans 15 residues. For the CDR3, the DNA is TGCAGCGTTGAATGGGCTAGCGGAGTCCAAGAGACCCAGTACTTC. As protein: CSVEWASGVQETQYF.

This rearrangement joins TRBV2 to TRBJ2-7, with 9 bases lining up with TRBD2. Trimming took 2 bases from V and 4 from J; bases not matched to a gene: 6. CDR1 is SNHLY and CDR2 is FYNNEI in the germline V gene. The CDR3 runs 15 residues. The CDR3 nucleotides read TGTGCCAGCAGTGAATGGGCGGGGGGGGAATACGAGCAGTACGTC. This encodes CASSEWAGGEYEQYV.

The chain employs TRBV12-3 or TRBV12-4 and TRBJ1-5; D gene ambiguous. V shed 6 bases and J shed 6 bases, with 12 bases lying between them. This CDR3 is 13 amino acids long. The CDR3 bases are TGTGCCAGCAGCGCCTTACACGGTCAGCCCCAGCATTTT. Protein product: CASSALHGQPQHF.

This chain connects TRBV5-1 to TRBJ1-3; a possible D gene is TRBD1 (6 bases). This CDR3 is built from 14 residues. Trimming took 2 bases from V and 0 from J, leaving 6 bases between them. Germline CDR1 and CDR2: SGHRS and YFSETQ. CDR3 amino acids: CASSLQGSGNTIYF. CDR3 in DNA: TGCGCCAGCAGCTTACAGGGCTCTGGAAACACCATATATTTT.

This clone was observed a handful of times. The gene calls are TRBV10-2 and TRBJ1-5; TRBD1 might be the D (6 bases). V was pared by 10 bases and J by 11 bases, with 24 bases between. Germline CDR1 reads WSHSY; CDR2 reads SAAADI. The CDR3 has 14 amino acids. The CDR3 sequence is CATAEQGRPATQHF. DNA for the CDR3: TGCGCCACCGCGGAACAGGGACGGCCGGCGACCCAGCATTTT.

The CDR3 sequence is CASSLAYTEAFF. The DNA of the CDR3 is TGTGCCAGCAGTTTAGCCTACACTGAAGCTTTCTTT. The chain couples TRBV12-3 or TRBV12-4 to TRBJ1-1; the D is unclear. This CDR3 spans 12 amino acids. V was trimmed by 0 bases and J by 3 bases, leaving 2 bases between them.